Listed below are T cell receptor beta chains from one sample, sequenced in a study of blood T cell repertoires in COVID-19. Sequencing used immunoSEQ multiplex PCR; TCRdb keeps in-frame clones, though not all of them. In the table there are more than 50,000 clones, under 95% of which are singletons. The sample taken for sequencing was peripheral blood. The receptors stem from a human donor in a cohort sampled during active COVID-19. Each CDR3 is given with its conserved first and last residue. The D gene is left open where the match is weak. Size is stated for part of the rows, as once, few or many counts, or as a class when the clone is expanded.

size	D	length	V	J	CDR3	DNA
NA	TRBD2	15	TRBV5-1	TRBJ2-7	CASSLTGRGGYEQYF	TGCGCCAGCAGCTTGACCGGGAGGGGCGGATACGAGCAGTACTTC
NA	NA	14	TRBV3-1/TRBV3-2	TRBJ1-1	CASSQVGGNTEAFF	TGTGCCAGCAGCCAAGTGGGAGGGAACACTGAAGCTTTCTTT
once	TRBD1	15	TRBV19	TRBJ1-6	CASSTGTAFNSPLHF	TGTGCCAGTAGTACCGGGACAGCCTTTAATTCACCCCTCCACTTT
NA	TRBD2	15	TRBV5-5	TRBJ2-1	CASSAGTSGRDEQFF	TGTGCCAGCAGCGCAGGGACTAGCGGGAGGGATGAGCAGTTCTTC
few	TRBD2	12	TRBV15	TRBJ2-1	CATSRVAGEQFF	TGTGCCACCAGCAGAGTAGCGGGGGAACAGTTCTTC
NA	NA	15	TRBV3-1/TRBV3-2	TRBJ1-6	CASSQQGRGDSPLHF	TGTGCCAGCAGCCAACAGGGGAGAGGGGATTCACCCCTCCACTTT
few	NA	13	TRBV28	TRBJ1-5	CASSLGAGKPQHF	TGTGCCAGCAGTTTAGGGGCGGGGAAGCCCCAGCATTTT
NA	NA	16	TRBV15	TRBJ1-2	CATSGLKPERDRIYTF	TGTGCCACCAGCGGCTTAAAACCAGAACGAGACAGGATCTACACCTTC
once	TRBD2	18	TRBV7-2	TRBJ2-7	CASSLAIGLAGLSYEQYF	TGTGCCAGCAGCTTAGCGATAGGGCTAGCGGGCTTATCCTACGAGCAGTACTTC
NA	TRBD1	19	TRBV24-1	TRBJ1-5	CATRTHRDRDSYSNQPQHF	TGTGCCACCAGAACGCACCGGGACAGGGACTCATATAGCAATCAGCCCCAGCATTTT
NA	TRBD2	15	TRBV7-3	TRBJ2-1	CASSQRASGNSEQFF	TGTGCCAGCAGCCAAAGGGCTAGCGGGAACTCTGAGCAGTTCTTC
few	NA	12	TRBV12-3/TRBV12-4	TRBJ2-3	CASSFGTGTQYF	TGTGCCAGCAGTTTTGGGACTGGGACGCAGTATTTT
NA	TRBD2	16	TRBV5-8	TRBJ2-1	CASSLKLAGGAFEQFF	TGTGCCAGCAGCTTGAAACTAGCGGGAGGGGCGTTCGAGCAGTTCTTC
NA	NA	15	TRBV11-1	TRBJ2-1	CASSPDKLERNEQFF	TGTGCCAGCAGTCCCGACAAACTCGAGCGGAATGAGCAGTTCTTC
NA	TRBD1	15	TRBV19	TRBJ1-1	CASSRFMDRAAEAFF	TGTGCCAGTAGTAGGTTTATGGACAGGGCCGCTGAAGCTTTCTTT
NA	NA	16	TRBV4-3	TRBJ1-3	CASSQLTAGAGNTIYF	TGCGCCAGCAGCCAACTCACCGCAGGGGCTGGAAACACCATATATTTT
NA	TRBD2	16	TRBV4-3	TRBJ2-2	CASSQDEGTSVGELFF	TGCGCCAGCAGCCAAGATGAAGGGACTAGCGTCGGGGAGCTGTTTTTT
few	NA	12	TRBV5-6	TRBJ2-7	CASSRNREDQYF	TGTGCCAGCAGCCGGAATAGGGAGGACCAGTACTTC
once	NA	12	TRBV6-2/TRBV6-3	TRBJ2-3	CASSYRADTQYF	TGTGCCAGCAGTTACCGCGCAGATACGCAGTATTTT
few	TRBD1	14	TRBV28	TRBJ1-5	CASSRTGASQPQHF	TGTGCCAGCAGCCGCACAGGGGCGAGTCAGCCCCAGCATTTT
once	NA	12	TRBV2	TRBJ2-2	CASSSGVGELFF	TGTGCCAGCAGTTCGGGGGTCGGGGAGCTGTTTTTT
NA	TRBD2	16	TRBV7-9	TRBJ2-5	CASSKEAGSTWETQYF	TGTGCCAGCAGCAAGGAAGCGGGAAGTACGTGGGAGACCCAGTACTTC
NA	NA	13	TRBV29-1	TRBJ1-1	CSVGPTGNTEAFF	TGCAGCGTTGGCCCTACAGGGAACACTGAAGCTTTCTTT
NA	NA	15	TRBV15	TRBJ2-1	CATSRGGTLFNEQFF	TGTGCCACCAGCAGAGGAGGGACTTTATTCAATGAGCAGTTCTTC
NA	TRBD1	13	TRBV3-1/TRBV3-2	TRBJ1-5	CASSQGQSNPSHF	TGTGCCAGCAGCCAGGGACAGAGCAATCCTTCCCATTTT
NA	TRBD1	17	TRBV7-2	TRBJ2-1	CASSGYRTGAPFNEQFF	TGTGCCAGCAGCGGATACAGGACAGGTGCCCCCTTTAATGAGCAGTTCTTC
NA	TRBD1	13	TRBV5-6	TRBJ2-1	CASSPPGGNEQFF	TGTGCCAGTTCACCCCCAGGGGGCAATGAGCAGTTCTTC
NA	TRBD1	17	TRBV7-9	TRBJ1-3	CASSSPGQGLSGNTIYF	TGTGCCAGCAGCTCCCCCGGACAGGGCCTCTCTGGAAACACCATATATTTT
NA	TRBD1	15	TRBV28	TRBJ1-6	CASSSTGELASPLHF	TGTGCCAGCAGCTCGACAGGGGAGTTGGCTTCACCCCTCCACTTT
NA	NA	13	TRBV7-6	TRBJ2-7	CASSLEEDLEQYF	TGTGCCAGCAGCTTAGAAGAGGATCTCGAGCAGTACTTC
once	TRBD1	15	TRBV4-3	TRBJ1-5	CASSQEAGGGQPQHF	TGCGCCAGCAGCCAGGAGGCAGGGGGTGGACAGCCCCAGCATTTT
NA	NA	14	TRBV7-9	TRBJ2-7	CASSLQVRKAEQYF	TGTGCCAGCAGCTTACAGGTGCGCAAGGCCGAGCAGTACTTC
NA	NA	11	TRBV21-1	TRBJ2-4	CAQGLLNIQYF	TGTGCCCAGGGACTCTTAAACATTCAGTACTTC
NA	NA	13	TRBV5-4	TRBJ1-2	CASSPDSSYGYTF	TGTGCCAGCAGCCCGGACAGTTCTTATGGCTACACCTTC
NA	NA	14	TRBV14	TRBJ2-1	CASSPAQAVNEQFF	TGTGCCAGCAGCCCGGCGCAAGCGGTCAATGAGCAGTTCTTC
NA	NA	15	TRBV11-3	TRBJ1-1	CASTPGNTANTEAFF	TGTGCCAGCACCCCGGGGAACACGGCGAACACTGAAGCTTTCTTT
NA	TRBD2	21	TRBV24-1	TRBJ2-7	CATSDGSQGPQGTSGPYEQYF	TGTGCCACCAGTGATGGATCACAGGGCCCTCAGGGGACTAGCGGCCCTTACGAGCAGTACTTC
medium-sized	TRBD2	15	TRBV2	TRBJ2-1	CASSGWTSGGNEQFF	TGTGCCAGCAGTGGATGGACTAGCGGGGGAAATGAGCAGTTCTTC
NA	NA	12	TRBV20-1	TRBJ2-3	CSASTGSDTQYF	TGCAGTGCTAGTACAGGGTCAGATACGCAGTATTTT
NA	TRBD2	17	TRBV7-6	TRBJ2-3	CASSALIAGGSTDTQYF	TGTGCCAGCAGCGCCCTAATAGCGGGAGGGAGCACAGATACGCAGTATTTT
NA	NA	13	TRBV7-9	TRBJ2-1	CASSIDRGSEQFF	TGTGCCAGCAGCATAGATAGGGGCAGCGAGCAGTTCTTC
NA	NA	14	TRBV5-1	TRBJ2-5	CASRAQVIQETQYF	TGCGCCAGCAGAGCACAGGTTATACAAGAGACCCAGTACTTC
NA	NA	14	TRBV7-2	TRBJ2-3	CASSPSRGTDTQYF	TGTGCCAGCAGCCCTAGTAGAGGTACAGATACGCAGTATTTT
NA	TRBD2	19	TRBV9	TRBJ2-3	CASSVGLAGGGSQTDTQYF	TGTGCCAGCAGCGTAGGTCTAGCGGGAGGAGGGTCACAGACAGATACGCAGTATTTT
NA	TRBD1	14	TRBV7-9	TRBJ1-2	CASSLSGDSYGYTF	TGTGCCAGCAGCTTAAGTGGGGACAGCTATGGCTACACCTTC